These 3 T cell receptor beta chains were all obtained from the same sample, sequenced in a study of blood T cell repertoires in COVID-19. Measured with immunoSEQ multiplex PCR; TCRdb has only the in-frame clones, and not every one. The sample has under 150,000 clones, just under 90% seen once. Sequenced: peripheral blood. Every receptor here comes from a woman aged 45-65 years with acute or convalescent COVID-19.

The chain recombines TRBV7-3 with TRBJ2-5; D is unresolved. The CDR3 consists of 13 residues. Between the trimmed V and J ends, which lost 4 bases and 0 bases, there was a span of 6 bases. Germline lookup yields CDR1 SGHTA and CDR2 FQGTGA. CDR3 sequence: CASSYSNQETQYF. In nucleotides, the CDR3 is TGTGCCAGCAGCTACAGTAACCAAGAGACCCAGTACTTC.

The chain carries TRBV27 and TRBJ1-2; no clear D gene. Germline lookup yields CDR1 MNHEY and CDR2 SMNVEV (reference sequence). The CDR3 has 14 residues. V lost 0 bases to trimming and J lost 0 bases, with 5 bases between them. The CDR3 nucleotides read TGTGCCAGCAGTTTATCGAGGTCTAACTATGGCTACACCTTC. Translated, it gives CASSLSRSNYGYTF.

This rearrangement joins TRBV5-6 to TRBJ2-4, with TRBD2 as a possible D gene (6 bases). CDR1 is SGHDT, CDR2 YYEEEE, per germline. V was clipped by 5 bases and J by 7 bases, with 13 bases between them. The CDR3 totals 13 residues. The DNA of the CDR3 is TGTGCCAGCAGATCCGGACGGGGGAACATTCAGTACTTC. Residues: CASRSGRGNIQYF. Variable domain in full (rest from reference TRBV5-6 and TRBJ2-4): DAGVTQSPTHLIKTRGQQVTLRCSPKSGHDTVSWYQQALGQGPQFIFQYYEEEERQRGNFPDRFSGHQFPNYSSELNVNALLLGDSALYLCASRSGRGNIQYFGAGTRLSVL.